These T cell receptor beta chains were read from a single sample in a study of cytomegalovirus exposure and HLA in healthy donors. Profiled with immunoSEQ multiplex PCR; TCRdb holds only in-frame clones, not every one. The sample shows about 73,000 clones, about 81% of them seen only once. Sequencing was performed on PBMCs. These receptors were taken from a man aged 70 or older in good health and CMV-seronegative. Each CDR3 is given with its conserved first and last residue.

cdr3_aa: CASSPGTGGDQYF
v_call: TRBV7-9

cdr3_aa: CASSKQGYGYTF
v_call: TRBV5-5

cdr3_aa: CAWSVGAPGGHNEQFF
v_call: TRBV30

cdr3_aa: CASSLPGQGHGEPQHF
v_call: TRBV21-1

cdr3_aa: CATRLAGTDTQYF
v_call: TRBV2

cdr3_aa: CASTLGGAGHDTQYF
v_call: TRBV19

cdr3_aa: CASSRRPRGNEKLFF
v_call: TRBV19

cdr3_aa: CASSYSQGTGELFF
v_call: TRBV6-5

cdr3_aa: CASSLGTGKNEQFF
v_call: TRBV28

cdr3_aa: CASSAGTSGSYEQYF
v_call: TRBV10-2

cdr3_aa: CASSLGGSGVNEQFF
v_call: TRBV5-1

cdr3_aa: CASSEARAGGRGTQYF
v_call: TRBV6-1

cdr3_aa: CASSSGEGEQYF
v_call: TRBV7-2

cdr3_aa: CAWREDPRTEAFF
v_call: TRBV30

cdr3_aa: CASSRDREVAFF
v_call: TRBV5-6

cdr3_aa: CASSVGTGISYEQYF
v_call: TRBV5-4

cdr3_aa: CASSLGTYNQPQHF
v_call: TRBV5-6

cdr3_aa: CASGTGGNQPQHF
v_call: TRBV7-8

cdr3_aa: CAWSGQGYEQYF
v_call: TRBV30

cdr3_aa: CASSQNGQNEKLFF
v_call: TRBV4-3

cdr3_aa: CATRDRERPEAFF
v_call: TRBV10-2

cdr3_aa: CASSLAASGRVNNEQFF
v_call: TRBV7-8

cdr3_aa: CASSLTSGGNEQFF
v_call: TRBV6-5

cdr3_aa: CASSRTGVGQETQYF
v_call: TRBV27

cdr3_aa: CAISADGVSTDTQYF
v_call: TRBV10-3

cdr3_aa: CASSYSAGPSNQPQHF
v_call: TRBV6-5

cdr3_aa: CASSVGMDRGFVEQYF
v_call: TRBV9

cdr3_aa: CASSLIRDSYEQYF
v_call: TRBV6-6

cdr3_aa: CASSVREGVMEQFF
v_call: TRBV7-8

cdr3_aa: CATKRGRGTDTQYF
v_call: TRBV10-2

cdr3_aa: CASSDASQGAVYGYTF
v_call: TRBV6-1

cdr3_aa: CAGELQGGTEAFF
v_call: TRBV7-2

cdr3_aa: CASSLTGGEQYF
v_call: TRBV5-8

cdr3_aa: CASSPDTALKNSPLHF
v_call: TRBV18

cdr3_aa: CASSNRLAGDTDTQYF
v_call: TRBV7-2

cdr3_aa: CASSLAGGNYGYTF
v_call: TRBV5-1

cdr3_aa: CASSLRDRRYTEAFF
v_call: TRBV5-1

cdr3_aa: CASEEAAQFRTEAFF
v_call: TRBV28

cdr3_aa: CASRLETGGPHEQYF
v_call: TRBV6-5

cdr3_aa: CASSRDRGRETQYF
v_call: TRBV6-1

cdr3_aa: CASSLVRGTYGYTF
v_call: TRBV7-2

cdr3_aa: CASSLGQSSYEQYF
v_call: TRBV27

cdr3_aa: CASSGRQGGGEKLFF
v_call: TRBV2